This is a list of T cell receptor beta chains from one sample in a study of metastatic and nonmetastatic thyroid tumors. TCRdb re-called the PCR reads via MiXCR. The sample lists roughly 10,000 clones; around 40% were seen once. The sample comprised tumor tissue. These receptor sequences come from a female donor with papillary thyroid cancer or a benign thyroid nodule (not recorded which). Some clones in this sample may be carry-over from other donors' samples. Each CDR3 is given with its conserved first and last residue. Each record gives: J gene, clone size, D gene, V gene, CDR3 DNA, CDR3 protein. A D gene is named only where the DNA matches it firmly. Part of the rows lack a size; the others show once, few, many or a class for expanded clones.

j_gene: TRBJ2-7
abundance: -
d_gene: -
v_gene: TRBV6-1
CDR3nt: TGTGCCAGCTCGATTTCTTCCCCCTACGAGCAGTACTTC
CDR3aa: CASSISSPYEQYF

j_gene: TRBJ2-1
abundance: -
d_gene: TRBD2
v_gene: TRBV11-2
CDR3nt: TGTGCCAGCAGCACCCTTGGTAGCGGGAGTCACTCCTACAATGAGCAGTTCTTC
CDR3aa: CASSTLGSGSHSYNEQFF

j_gene: TRBJ2-5
abundance: few
d_gene: TRBD2
v_gene: TRBV24-1
CDR3nt: TGTGCCACCAGTGATTTCATGGGACTAGAAAGGGAGACCCAGTACTTC
CDR3aa: CATSDFMGLERETQYF

j_gene: TRBJ2-7
abundance: -
d_gene: -
v_gene: TRBV4-1
CDR3nt: TGCGCCAGCAGCCAAGATAGGAGACTGTTCTACGAGCAGTACTTC
CDR3aa: CASSQDRRLFYEQYF

j_gene: TRBJ2-5
abundance: -
d_gene: -
v_gene: TRBV15
CDR3nt: TGTGCCACCAGCAGACTAGGGGGGGAGACCCAGTACTTC
CDR3aa: CATSRLGGETQYF

j_gene: TRBJ2-1
abundance: -
d_gene: TRBD2
v_gene: TRBV14
CDR3nt: TGTGCCAGCAGCCGAGCAACGACTAGCGGGAGACCGTTCTTC
CDR3aa: CASSRATTSGRPFF

j_gene: TRBJ2-2
abundance: few
d_gene: TRBD1
v_gene: TRBV10-2
CDR3nt: TGCGCCAGTAGTGGCCCGGGACAGGGTAACACCGGGGAGCTGTTTTTT
CDR3aa: CASSGPGQGNTGELFF

j_gene: TRBJ2-1
abundance: few
d_gene: -
v_gene: TRBV5-1
CDR3nt: TGCGCCAGCAGCTTAACCGGGACTGCCGTTTGGGAGCAGTTCTTC
CDR3aa: CASSLTGTAVWEQFF

j_gene: TRBJ1-2
abundance: few
d_gene: TRBD1
v_gene: TRBV19
CDR3nt: TGTGCCAGTAGTTCCACGGGACAGGGGAGCTATGGCTACACCTTC
CDR3aa: CASSSTGQGSYGYTF

j_gene: TRBJ2-1
abundance: once
d_gene: TRBD2
v_gene: TRBV11-1
CDR3nt: TGTGCCAGCACCCCCCTAGCGGGAGGGTACAATGAGCAGTTCTTC
CDR3aa: CASTPLAGGYNEQFF

j_gene: TRBJ1-5
abundance: -
d_gene: -
v_gene: TRBV15
CDR3nt: TGTGCCACCAGCAGAGAAGGCTACGAGGAGAAATACAATCAGCCCCAGCATTTT
CDR3aa: CATSREGYEEKYNQPQHF

j_gene: TRBJ2-2
abundance: -
d_gene: -
v_gene: TRBV6-2/TRBV6-3
CDR3nt: TGTGCCAGCAGTTACGGCCAGGTGAACACCGGGGAGCTGTTTTTT
CDR3aa: CASSYGQVNTGELFF

j_gene: TRBJ2-1
abundance: -
d_gene: -
v_gene: TRBV20-1
CDR3nt: TGCAGTGCTAGCAGGGACCCCTACAATGAGCAGTTCTTC
CDR3aa: CSASRDPYNEQFF

j_gene: TRBJ2-2
abundance: -
d_gene: -
v_gene: TRBV24-1
CDR3nt: TGTGCCACCAGTGATTCGGTCACCGGGGAGCTGTTTTTT
CDR3aa: CATSDSVTGELFF

j_gene: TRBJ1-2
abundance: -
d_gene: -
v_gene: TRBV20-1
CDR3nt: TGCAGTGCTGAGAACGACGGGGCAGCTGGCTACACCTTC
CDR3aa: CSAENDGAAGYTF

j_gene: TRBJ1-1
abundance: -
d_gene: -
v_gene: TRBV6-1
CDR3nt: TGTGCCAGCAGGCCGGGTCGAGCTAGCACTGAAGCTTTCTTT
CDR3aa: CASRPGRASTEAFF

j_gene: TRBJ1-6
abundance: -
d_gene: -
v_gene: TRBV6-1
CDR3nt: TGTGCCAGCAGTGAAGATCCTCTGGGAGGAAATTCACCCCTCCACTTT
CDR3aa: CASSEDPLGGNSPLHF

j_gene: TRBJ1-1
abundance: few
d_gene: TRBD1
v_gene: TRBV19
CDR3nt: TGTGCCAGTAGTAAGGGGACAGCGAGGAACACTGAAGCTTTCTTT
CDR3aa: CASSKGTARNTEAFF

j_gene: TRBJ2-7
abundance: -
d_gene: TRBD2
v_gene: TRBV19
CDR3nt: TGTGCCACTACGGTCAGCGGGAATTCCTACGAGCAGTACTTC
CDR3aa: CATTVSGNSYEQYF

j_gene: TRBJ2-7
abundance: -
d_gene: -
v_gene: TRBV11-3
CDR3nt: TGTGCCAGCAGCAGGACCGTCGATGTGGGCGAGCAGTACTTC
CDR3aa: CASSRTVDVGEQYF

j_gene: TRBJ2-6
abundance: once
d_gene: TRBD2
v_gene: TRBV7-8
CDR3nt: TGTGCCAGCAGACGCCCGGGACTAGATTTTTCTGGGGCCAACGTCCTGACTTTC
CDR3aa: CASRRPGLDFSGANVLTF

j_gene: TRBJ2-7
abundance: -
d_gene: -
v_gene: TRBV7-3
CDR3nt: TGTGCCAGCAGCTTGCAAAGGGACATTTACGAGCAGTACTTC
CDR3aa: CASSLQRDIYEQYF

j_gene: TRBJ1-6
abundance: large
d_gene: -
v_gene: TRBV6-2/TRBV6-3
CDR3nt: TGTGCCAGCAGCATCTCCGGGGGCAACTATAATTCACCCCTCCACTTT
CDR3aa: CASSISGGNYNSPLHF

j_gene: TRBJ1-1
abundance: -
d_gene: -
v_gene: TRBV6-2/TRBV6-3
CDR3nt: TGTGCCAGCACCCAAGGCACTGAAGCTTTCTTT
CDR3aa: CASTQGTEAFF

j_gene: TRBJ2-3
abundance: -
d_gene: -
v_gene: TRBV5-1
CDR3nt: TGCGCCAGCAGGCCAGGGGAAACAGATACGCAGTATTTT
CDR3aa: CASRPGETDTQYF

j_gene: TRBJ2-3
abundance: -
d_gene: TRBD2
v_gene: TRBV2
CDR3nt: TGTGCCAGCAGGAAAAACGACCTAGCGGGAGCGGGAGATACGCAGTATTTT
CDR3aa: CASRKNDLAGAGDTQYF

j_gene: TRBJ2-2
abundance: few
d_gene: -
v_gene: TRBV25-1
CDR3nt: TGTGCCAGCAGTGAGACCGGGCAGGGGTCAACCGGGGAGCTGTTTTTT
CDR3aa: CASSETGQGSTGELFF

j_gene: TRBJ1-2
abundance: few
d_gene: -
v_gene: TRBV2
CDR3nt: TGTGCCAGCATTAGAGGCTGGGGTGGCTACACCTTC
CDR3aa: CASIRGWGGYTF